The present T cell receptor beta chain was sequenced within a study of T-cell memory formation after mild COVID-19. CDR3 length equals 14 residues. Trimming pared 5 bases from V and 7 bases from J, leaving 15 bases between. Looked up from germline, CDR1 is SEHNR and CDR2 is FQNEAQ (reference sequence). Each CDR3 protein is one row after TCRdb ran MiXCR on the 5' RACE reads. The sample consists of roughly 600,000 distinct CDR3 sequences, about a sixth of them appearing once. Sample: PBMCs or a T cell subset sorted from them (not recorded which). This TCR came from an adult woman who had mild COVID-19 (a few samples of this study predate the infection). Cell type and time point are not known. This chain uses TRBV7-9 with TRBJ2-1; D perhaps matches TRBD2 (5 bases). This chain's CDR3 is CASSPEGLGNEQFF. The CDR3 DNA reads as TGTGCCAGCAGCCCCGAGGGTCTAGGGAATGAGCAGTTCTTC.